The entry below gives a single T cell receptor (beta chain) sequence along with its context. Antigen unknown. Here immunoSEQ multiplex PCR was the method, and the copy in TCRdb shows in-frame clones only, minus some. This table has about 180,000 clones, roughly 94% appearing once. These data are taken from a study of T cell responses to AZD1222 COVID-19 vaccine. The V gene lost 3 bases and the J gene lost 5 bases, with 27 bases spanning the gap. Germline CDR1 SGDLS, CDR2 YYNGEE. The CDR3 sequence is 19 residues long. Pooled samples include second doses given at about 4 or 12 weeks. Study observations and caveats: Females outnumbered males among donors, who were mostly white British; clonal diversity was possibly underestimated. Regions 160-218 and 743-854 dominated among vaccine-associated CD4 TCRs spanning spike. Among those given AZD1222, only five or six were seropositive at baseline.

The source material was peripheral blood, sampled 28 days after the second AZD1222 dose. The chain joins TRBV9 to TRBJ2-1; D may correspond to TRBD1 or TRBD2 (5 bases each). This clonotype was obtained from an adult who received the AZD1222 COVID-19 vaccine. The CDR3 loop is CASSAEVRILGRGDNEQFF. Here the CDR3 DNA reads TGTGCCAGCAGCGCCGAAGTCCGTATCTTGGGTCGAGGGGACAATGAGCAGTTCTTC.